These 22 T cell receptor beta chains share one sample of origin, sequenced in a study of blood T cell repertoires in COVID-19. The assay was immunoSEQ multiplex PCR, and TCRdb's table has in-frame clones only and misses some. This table has about 240,000 clones, around four fifths appearing once. The sequenced sample was peripheral blood. The receptors come from a woman aged 80 or older with COVID-19, enrolled during active disease.

The genes are TRBV5-1 and TRBJ2-7, with 9 bases lining up with TRBD1. V lost 0 bases to trimming and J lost 4 bases; unmatched junction nucleotides: 8. The CDR3 has 16 residues. Germline values: CDR1 SGHRS, CDR2 YFSETQ. CDR3 DNA sequence: TGCGCCAGCAGCTTGGGGGCCGGGACAGGGCCTTACGAGCAGTACTTC. Translating it yields CASSLGAGTGPYEQYF. Full variable domain (outside the CDR3, taken from reference TRBV5-1 and TRBJ2-7): KAGVTQTPRYLIKTRGQQVTLSCSPISGHRSVSWYQQTPGQGLQFLFEYFSETQRNKGNFPGRFSGRQFSNSRSEMNVSTLELGDSALYLCASSLGAGTGPYEQYFGPGTRLTVT.

This clone has a handful of counts. The CDR3 DNA follows: TGTGCCAGCCAGATGCCTGGCTACACCTTC. Translated: CASQMPGYTF. The chain carries TRBV2 and TRBJ1-2, with D unresolved. Between the trimmed V and J ends, which lost 8 bases and 7 bases, there was a span of 8 bases. This CDR3 is built from 10 residues. The germline CDR1 and CDR2 sequences are SNHLY and FYNNEI.

The V and J genes are TRBV6-5 and TRBJ1-2; a possible D gene is TRBD1 (6 bases). V lost 6 bases, J lost 2 bases, and 13 bases lay in between. The CDR3 totals 14 residues. Germline V gene lookup returns CDR1 MNHEY and CDR2 SVGAGI. The CDR3 loop is CASRGPGANYGYTF. The CDR3 DNA reads as TGTGCCAGCAGGGGTCCAGGGGCCAACTATGGCTACACCTTC.

The gene calls are TRBV11-2 and TRBJ1-4; no clear D gene. With 2 bases removed from V and 7 bases from J, the gap between germline ends came to 11 bases. CDR1 is SGHAT, CDR2 FQNNGV, per germline. The CDR3 covers 14 residues. The CDR3 is CASSLSERSEKLFF. DNA of the CDR3: TGTGCCAGCAGCTTAAGCGAGAGGAGTGAAAAACTGTTTTTT.

The rearrangement joins TRBV3-1 (or the pseudogene TRBV3-2) to TRBJ2-3; 7 bases agree with TRBD2. Germline CDR1 reads LGHDT; CDR2 reads YNNKEL (reference sequence). This CDR3 comprises 15 residues. V lost 1 base and J lost 2; bases outside the gene matches: 3. As DNA, the CDR3 is TGTGCCAGCAGCCAAGGAGCGGGATACACAGATACGCAGTATTTT. This codes for CASSQGAGYTDTQYF.

This clone has more than one count but fewer than ten. The chain links TRBV7-2 to TRBJ2-7; a weak D match, TRBD1 (6 bases). The V end was cut by 3 bases, the J end by 4 bases, with 25 bases between. The CDR3 extends over 18 amino acids. Germline V CDR1 and CDR2: SGHTA, FQGNSA. The CDR3 nucleotides read TGTGCCAGCAGCTTGGACAGCCTGCGACGCTTAGGGTCGTACGAGCAGTACTTC. Protein: CASSLDSLRRLGSYEQYF.

This sequence joins TRBV7-2 and TRBJ2-5, with TRBD1 matching over 9 bases. Germline V lookup: CDR1 SGHTA, CDR2 FQGNSA. V trimming: 4 bases; J trimming: 13 bases; junction bases outside the gene matches: 10. The CDR3 is 13 amino acids. In nucleotides, the CDR3 is TGTGCCAGCAGCTACACAGGGGGCGGAATCCTGTACTTC. It codes for CASSYTGGGILYF.

This clone showed up just once. The gene calls are TRBV28 and TRBJ2-7; 7 bases map to TRBD1. This CDR3 has 14 residues. The germline V gene has CDR1 MDHEN and CDR2 SYDVKM. Trimming cost V 5 bases and J 3 bases; bases outside gene matches: 7. The CDR3, as DNA: TGTGCCAGCAGTCTGACAGGGAAGCACTACGAGCAGTACTTC. Protein: CASSLTGKHYEQYF. Together with reference TRBV28 and TRBJ2-7, the CDR3 gives the full variable domain: DVKVTQSSRYLVKRTGEKVFLECVQDMDHENMFWYRQDPGLGLRLIYFSYDVKMKEKGDIPEGYSVSREKKERFSLILESASTNQTSMYLCASSLTGKHYEQYFGPGTRLTVT.

The chain carries TRBV28 and TRBJ1-5; TRBD1 matches 12 bases. V lost 2 bases, J lost 6 bases, and 2 bases stayed unmatched. This CDR3 spans 15 amino acids. Germline V gene lookup returns CDR1 MDHEN and CDR2 SYDVKM. CDR3 amino acids: CASSLGTGGSQPQHF. The CDR3 DNA reads TGTGCCAGCAGTTTAGGGACAGGGGGCTCTCAGCCCCAGCATTTT.

This clone has just a few counts. CDR3 residues: CASSYNRNYGYTF. CDR3 DNA: TGTGCCAGCAGTTACAACAGGAACTATGGCTACACCTTC. V gene TRBV6-5 combines with J gene TRBJ1-2; possibly TRBD1 for D (5 bases). The CDR3 spans 13 residues. V was clipped by 2 bases and J by 2 bases, with 6 bases between them. Germline lookup yields CDR1 MNHEY and CDR2 SVGAGI.

V usage is TRBV7-2 and J usage is TRBJ2-5; D perhaps matches TRBD2 (6 bases). From germline, CDR1 is SGHTA and CDR2 FQGNSA. V was trimmed by 7 bases and J by 3 bases, leaving 15 bases between them. This CDR3 comprises 14 residues. The CDR3 DNA follows: TGTGCCAGCACCCCAATTTGGGGGGAAGAGACCCAGTACTTC. This gives the protein CASTPIWGEETQYF. The full variable domain, its missing parts supplied by reference TRBV7-2 and TRBJ2-5, is GAGVSQSPSNKVTEKGKDVELRCDPISGHTALYWYRQSLGQGLEFLIYFQGNSAPDKSGLPSDRFSAERTGGSVSTLTIQRTQQEDSAVYLCASTPIWGEETQYFGPGTRLLVL.

The chain combines TRBV7-2 with TRBJ2-5; 9 positions match TRBD1. Germline V lookup: CDR1 SGHTA, CDR2 FQGNSA. Trimming cost V 4 bases and J 4 bases; bases outside gene matches: 7. CDR3 length: 15 residues. The CDR3 DNA reads as TGTGCCAGCAGCTCGCCCACAGGGGGCACAGAGACCCAGTACTTC. It encodes CASSSPTGGTETQYF.

This clone appeared a few times. The rearrangement joins TRBV11-3 to TRBJ2-4, with D perhaps TRBD2 (7 bases). The CDR3 totals 16 residues. The V gene's germline CDR1 is SGHNT and CDR2 YENEEA. Trimming left V 8 bases short and J 0 bases short, with 17 bases between. The CDR3 spells CASSDGEGVAKNIQYF. The DNA for the CDR3 is TGTGCCAGCTCAGACGGGGAGGGGGTAGCCAAAAACATTCAGTACTTC.

The rearrangement joins TRBV7-3 to TRBJ2-5; 14 bases map to TRBD2. Germline V gene sequence: CDR1 SGHTA, CDR2 FQGTGA. The CDR3 length is 15 residues. V lost 4 bases and J lost 5; bases outside the gene matches: 3. DNA of the CDR3: TGTGCCAGCAGCTCCAGGACTAGCGGGAGGGAGACCCAGTACTTC. This codes for CASSSRTSGRETQYF.

The chain has TRBV3-1 (or the pseudogene TRBV3-2) and TRBJ2-1; TRBD1 is a possible D gene (5 bases). The V end lost 3 bases, the J end lost 12 bases, and 27 bases lay between the germline ends. The CDR3 has 17 residues. CDR1 and CDR2 (germline): LGHDT, YNNKEL (reference sequence). CDR3 sequence: CASSHVPGPKGVRWQFF. Written as DNA, the CDR3 is TGTGCCAGCAGCCATGTCCCCGGGCCAAAAGGGGTCCGGTGGCAGTTCTTC.

The CDR3 reads CASKPVPSQRGGPGELFF. The CDR3 DNA is TGTGCCAGCAAGCCTGTCCCCTCCCAGCGGGGGGGCCCCGGGGAGCTGTTTTTT. The gene calls are TRBV5-8 and TRBJ2-2; 10 bases agree with TRBD2. The CDR3 extends over 18 amino acids. The trim removed 6 bases at V and 6 bases at J, leaving 17 bases unmatched. Looked up from germline, CDR1 is SGHTS and CDR2 is YDEGEE.

The rearrangement links TRBV7-6 to TRBJ2-5, with 12 bases fitting TRBD2. V trimming: 4 bases; J trimming: 7 bases; junction bases outside the gene matches: 7. CDR3 length: 15 residues. Per germline, CDR1 SGHVS and CDR2 FNYEAQ. The CDR3 bases are TGTGCCAGCAGCTCTAGCGGGGGGGTAGCTGGGACCCAGTACTTC. Translation gives CASSSSGGVAGTQYF.

The DNA of the CDR3 is TGTGCCAGCAGCTTAGCGGGGCCTCAGCCCCAGCATTTT. This translates into CASSLAGPQPQHF. This sequence joins TRBV7-2 and TRBJ1-5; tentative D call: TRBD1 (5 bases). The CDR3 has 13 residues. Trimming removed 0 bases at V and 6 bases at J, with 6 bases between. Germline V CDR1 and CDR2: SGHTA, FQGNSA.

This chain connects TRBV7-9 to TRBJ2-7; TRBD1 aligns across 7 bases. Trimming at V came to 5 bases and at J to 3 bases, leaving 4 bases not matched to a gene. The germline V gene encodes CDR1 SEHNR and CDR2 FQNEAQ (reference sequence). CDR3 size: 13 residues. CDR3: CASSPDRDYEQYF. CDR3 bases: TGTGCCAGCAGCCCAGACAGGGACTACGAGCAGTACTTC. The complete variable domain, with remaining parts taken from reference TRBV7-9 and TRBJ2-7, reads DTGVSQNPRHKITKRGQNVTFRCDPISEHNRLYWYRQTLGQGPEFLTYFQNEAQLEKSRLLSDRFSAERPKGSFSTLEIQRTEQGDSAMYLCASSPDRDYEQYFGPGTRLTVT.

In its sample, this clone was seen a few times. This chain connects TRBV5-1 to TRBJ1-6, with TRBD1 matching 7 bases. In germline, CDR1 is SGHRS, CDR2 YFSETQ. This CDR3 region has 14 residues. The V and J ends lost 0 bases and 11 bases, in that order; junction bases with no gene match: 5. This CDR3 reads CASSLGDREAPLHF. DNA for the CDR3: TGCGCCAGCAGCTTGGGTGACAGGGAAGCACCCCTCCACTTT.

The CDR3 DNA follows: TGTGCCAGTAGTATACCGGGACAGGGGACAGATACGCAGTATTTT. Residues: CASSIPGQGTDTQYF. The chain combines TRBV19 with TRBJ2-3; the match to TRBD1 covers 10 bases. This CDR3 is built from 15 residues. The germline CDR1 and CDR2 sequences are LNHDA and SQIVND (reference sequence). The V and J ends lost 2 bases and 3 bases, in that order; junction bases with no gene match: 2.

This clone has only one observation. The chain carries TRBV11-2 and TRBJ2-2; 7 nucleotides line up with TRBD1. V was pared by 3 bases and J by 0 bases, with 1 base of the junction left unmatched. The CDR3 extends over 15 amino acids. Germline V gene lookup returns CDR1 SGHAT and CDR2 FQNNGV. This chain's CDR3 is CASSFTGANTGELFF. In DNA form, the CDR3 reads TGTGCCAGCAGCTTTACAGGGGCGAACACCGGGGAGCTGTTTTTT. Using reference TRBV11-2 and TRBJ2-2 for the parts outside the CDR3, the full variable domain is EAGVAQSPRYKIIEKRQSVAFWCNPISGHATLYWYQQILGQGPKLLIQFQNNGVVDDSQLPKDRFSAERLKGVDSTLKIQPAKLEDSAVYLCASSFTGANTGELFFGEGSRLTVL.